This TCR beta chain was obtained from a study of blood T cell repertoires in COVID-19. The wider study: PBMCs, B-cell-depleted T cells, or T cells provided the cDNA or gDNA that made up the material.

Germline V lookup: CDR1 SGHAT, CDR2 FQNNGV. This CDR3 is 18 amino acids long. Trimming took 5 bases from V and 1 from J; bases not matched to a gene: 16. Authors' analysis steps: Nucleated cell number was recorded as an estimate derived from reference gene primer amplification. Only in-frame clones appear in the TCRdb table, and some are missing; sequencing was by immunoSEQ multiplex PCR. V and J calls and clone size are those listed in that table; D and trimming were worked out from the DNA. Of about 140,000 clones listed, less than 85% were seen once; the top ten hold approximately 5.8%. The rearrangement links TRBV11-2 to TRBJ1-1, with 7 bases matching TRBD1. Input material: peripheral blood. This sequence was found in a human donor in a cohort sampled during active COVID-19. CDR3 nucleotide sequence: TGTGCCAGCAGCCACAACAGGGGTAGTTTGGGGAAGAACACTGAAGCTTTCTTT. This codes for CASSHNRGSLGKNTEAFF.